The present entry profiles one T cell receptor (beta chain) with its context. No cognate antigen has been identified for it. Base qualities are not at hand, and no much larger clone is one base apart. The TCR beta CDR3 regions were amplified from RNA transcripts. For the first round of RT-PCR on the TCR CDR3, the HTBI primer set was used together with the Qiagen OneStep RT-PCR kit. A second multiplex PCR round built the libraries, followed by size selection and purification. The libraries were sequenced on an Illumina HiSeq2000 using paired-end 100 bp reads. For the original study's pipeline: Raw data were processed with SOAPnuke, discarding reads with adapters, uncalled bases, mean Phred below 15, or no exact constant-primer or identifier match. High-quality paired reads were merged using COPE v1.2.5, and each unique nucleotide sequence was defined as a clonotype. MiTCR v1.1 was used to align the clonotypes against IMGT TRBV, TRBD and TRBJ reference segments. The analysis included only V-J combinations with a frequency above 0.0001, which together covered around 99% of the repertoires. The TCS score was defined as F50 (clonal expansion) divided by E x V (chaos), with BLOSUM62-based TCRdist calculated between CDR3 peptides within each V-J. Welch's t-statistics and random forest reduced roughly 530 V-J features to roughly 13, which were used in a naive Bayes classifier (R e1071). TCRdb handled the public reads itself, with Q25 trimming in fastp and clone calling in MiXCR, and kept productive beta chains. When rows share a CDR3 protein, they turn into one entry using the most common DNA and genes. The V and J calls and clone size are TCRdb's, not the authors'. For this sample there are 150,000 to 200,000 distinct CDR3 sequences; about 15% appear just once. Of the sample, about 29% is held by the ten largest clones.

Per the germline V gene, SGDLS is the CDR1 and YYNGEE is the CDR2. The CDR3 starts with the cysteine, ends with the phenylalanine, and has 13 residues. Only the CDR3 portion is preserved as DNA: 39 bases, with reading frame beginning at the first base. Trimming costs V 1 base and J 1 base, and their ends lie 5 bases apart. The data were taken from a study of T cells in Graves' hyperthyroidism and ophthalmopathy (dated by TCRdb to the late 2010s). For the study in its entirety: Peripheral blood was sampled at the time of initial diagnosis, prior to any treatment. To identify distinguishing TCR V-J signatures, a discovery cohort of 95 to 100 patients was used, comprising fewer than 45 with Graves' ophthalmopathy and under 60 with stable Graves' hyperthyroidism. An independent validation cohort of under 20 hyperthyroidism patients and 15 or so patients who later progressed to ophthalmopathy tested prospective prediction of ophthalmopathy. The roughly 100 discovery patients were randomly split 7:3 into training and test sets. In addition, the study compared T-cell repertoires in thyroid tissue and in blood from five or six Graves' hyperthyroidism patients. Following sampling, methimazole starting at 30 mg daily was given to hyperthyroidism patients, and high-dose intravenous methylprednisolone was given to ophthalmopathy patients. The paper describes TCR Vbeta CDR3 sequencing of 140 or so peripheral blood samples, made up of 43 ophthalmopathy patients, 70 to 75 hyperthyroidism patients and 17 progressor patients.

Beyond this particular receptor, the publication reports: Ophthalmopathy was separated from stable hyperthyroidism by a 13 V-J signature model, with around 90% sensitivity and 81% to 82% specificity obtained in cross-validation and 80%/75% obtained in testing. During validation, the model predicted progression to ophthalmopathy a median of roughly 7.1 months ahead of onset, with approximately 71% sensitivity and almost 75% specificity. No statistical method was used to fix the sample size in advance, and group allocation was not hidden from the investigators. Most expanded thyroid clonotypes (frequency above 0.001) were also found in blood, which suggests that blood repertoires may mirror thyroid immune responses.

Stable Graves' hyperthyroidism was defined as the absence of progression to ophthalmopathy over 18 months of follow-up. Hyperthyroidism patients were newly diagnosed, with disease duration under 2 months, and aged 18 to 65 years. Exclusion was applied to patients with uncontrolled infections, other autoimmune diseases, pregnancy or lactation. Diagnoses were established on the basis of clinical symptoms, serum thyroxine and TRAb, thyroid ultrasound, and orbital computed tomography. PBMCs were separated from roughly 10 ml of fresh peripheral blood using Ficoll-Paque density gradient centrifugation. Total RNA was extracted using Trizol reagent, and RNA quality was assessed on an Agilent 2100 Bioanalyzer.

Material: blood. The clonotype comes from a woman aged 50 to 60 with Graves' hyperthyroidism. Recombination joined TRBV9 with TRBJ2-5; there is no confident call for the D gene. The nucleotide sequence is given as TGTGCCAGCAGCGTACATCTCCAAGAGACCCAGTACTTC. Its protein product is CASSVHLQETQYF.